Each of the 6 T cell receptor beta chains below was sequenced from the same sample in a study of control samples from healthy donors and cancer patients. Assay used: immunoSEQ multiplex PCR; TCRdb lists only in-frame clones, some missing. Its table records about 200,000 clones. Material for sequencing was blood. These receptors were taken from a woman between 25 and 40 years old in good health.

The chain recombines TRBV23-1 with TRBJ1-1, with D hard to call. TRBV23-1 is given ORF status, its function remaining uncertain. V lost 8 bases and J lost 1, with 11 bases in between. The CDR3 sequence is 13 residues long. Here the CDR3 DNA reads TGCGCCAGCTGCCATCGTACGAACACTGAAGCTTTCTTT. Encoded protein: CASCHRTNTEAFF.

The J gene is TRBJ2-1, the V gene TRBV7-2; D is unclear. The V gene lost 4 bases and the J gene lost 7 bases, with 11 bases spanning the gap. The germline CDR1 and CDR2 sequences are SGHTA and FQGNSA. This CDR3 is built from 13 residues. The CDR3 sequence is CASSSGSQNEQFF. In DNA, the CDR3 is TGTGCCAGCAGCTCGGGTAGTCAGAATGAGCAGTTCTTC.

The CDR3 protein is CATSDYDGSYSNQPQHF. CDR3 bases: TGTGCCACCAGTGATTATGACGGGAGTTATAGCAATCAGCCCCAGCATTTT. V is TRBV24-1 and J is TRBJ1-5, with D uncertain. CDR3 length equals 17 residues. The germline V gene has CDR1 KGHDR and CDR2 SFDVKD. Trimming took off 2 bases at V and 0 bases at J, with 13 bases between the two ends.

The V and J genes are TRBV6-2 or TRBV6-3 and TRBJ2-4, with D perhaps matching TRBD2 (6 bases). The V end lost 3 bases, the J end lost 8 bases, and 17 bases lay between the germline ends. CDR1 is MNHEY, CDR2 SVGEGT, per germline. The length of the CDR3 is 15 residues. The CDR3 DNA is TGTGCCAGCAGTTATTCCGGCGGGGCGGTGGACATTCAGTACTTC. Translation: CASSYSGGAVDIQYF.

The chain is built from TRBV18 and TRBJ1-1; TRBD1 matches 8 bases. The CDR3 is made up of 12 amino acids. Germline V gives CDR1 KGHSH, CDR2 LQKENI. J gave up 6 bases and V 5 bases, and 2 bases lay outside the gene matches. Written as DNA, the CDR3 is TGTGCCAGCTCAGAGGACAGGGCTGAAGCTTTCTTT. Residues: CASSEDRAEAFF.

The J gene is TRBJ2-5, the V gene TRBV7-6; 7 bases match TRBD1. V trimming: 2 bases; J trimming: 0 bases; junction bases outside the gene matches: 12. The CDR3 loop spans 18 amino acids. Germline values: CDR1 SGHVS, CDR2 FNYEAQ. This CDR3 reads CASSLSGPLQGYQETQYF. CDR3 in DNA: TGTGCCAGCAGCTTATCCGGGCCCTTACAGGGGTACCAAGAGACCCAGTACTTC.